The source of this TCR beta chain is a study of CD8 T cells in ankylosing spondylitis (dated by TCRdb to about 2017). In terms of the full investigation: The study set out to find disease-linked TCR variants by profiling T cell receptor beta repertoires in ankylosing spondylitis patients and healthy donors. The full study cohort was made up of about 25 ankylosing spondylitis patients and about a hundred healthy donors. Peripheral blood samples were taken, and synovial fluid was additionally collected from ankylosing spondylitis patients.

This clonotype was picked up many times. The antigen it recognizes is unknown. Base qualities are not provided; no much larger clone lies one nucleotide away. Measured from the cysteine to the phenylalanine, the CDR3 is 14 residues long. Kept here is only the CDR3 DNA, which spans 42 bases and is read in frame from base 1. V sheds 6 bases and J sheds 5 bases, leaving 14 bases between their ends. Study-wide findings and limitations: Some motif variants were previously reported in synovial fluid and blood of reactive arthritis patients, suggesting common disease-initiation mechanisms. The disease-linked clones had a CD8+ phenotype and were found at relatively low frequencies in peripheral blood. The disease-linked clones were reported as significantly enriched in matched synovial fluid samples from ankylosing spondylitis patients. A TCR beta motif made up of several highly homologous amino acid variants appeared to be characteristic of blood from ankylosing spondylitis patients.

The data were produced on an Illumina HiSeq 2500. TCR beta libraries were prepared by quantitative 5'-RACE with molecular barcodes. Concerning the study's data processing: Disease-linked TCR variants were identified with a new computational method built on a probabilistic model of VDJ rearrangement. Using fastp trimming at Q25 and MiXCR clonotype assembly, TCRdb reanalyzed the public sequencing data and kept in-frame beta chains. When rows share a CDR3 protein, they turn into one entry using the most common DNA and genes. The V and J calls come from TCRdb's annotation, not from the publication. This sample is represented by over 100,000 distinct CDR3 sequences; approximately 10% of them were singletons. Roughly 4% of the sample is in the top ten clones.

Sequencing was carried out using blood, either unsorted or a sorted T cell fraction (not recorded which). The chain employs TRBV12-3 or TRBV12-4 and TRBJ1-5; the D gene cannot be resolved reliably. The clonotype was recovered from a female donor with ankylosing spondylitis or in good health (not recorded which). The CDR3 amino acid sequence is: CASSPDNSDQPQHF. The DNA reads as follows: TGTGCCAGCAGCCCCGACAACTCGGATCAGCCCCAGCATTTT.